This is a list of T cell receptor beta chains from one sample in a study of T cells in Graves' hyperthyroidism and ophthalmopathy. TCRdb processed the multiplex PCR reads anew with MiXCR; each CDR3 protein has one entry. The table has 330,000 or so distinct CDR3 sequences, 15% to 20% seen once. The sample was blood. These receptors were collected from a woman aged 40-49 years with Graves' ophthalmopathy. CDR3s include the opening cysteine and the closing phenylalanine or tryptophan. A D gene is named only where the DNA matches it firmly. Clone size is stated in some rows and not others, as once, few, many or a class when expanded.

clone_size,d_call,v_call,cdr3_aa
many,TRBD2,TRBV6-1,CASRDLGGKETQYF
many,.,TRBV2,CASSEGGRGSQETQYF
.,TRBD2,TRBV2,CASSYGTSGGETQYF
many,.,TRBV7-2,CASSSVGGYEQYF
many,TRBD1,TRBV6-1,CASRRGTGTGEVETQYF
many,.,TRBV19,CASRPTGDTLNSPLHF
many,.,TRBV6-5,CASSYRGGRETQYF
.,TRBD1,TRBV28,CASSFWDSRRGSNYGYTF
many,.,TRBV15,CATQEINREETQYF
many,TRBD1,TRBV6-1,CASSVPTGSSPLHF
many,.,TRBV10-1,CASSSGTRLGTYEQYF
many,.,TRBV5-1,CASSFLQGGGEAFF
.,.,TRBV28,CASRPTGGGIHEQYF
many,.,TRBV27,CASRPDGPYPGYTF
many,.,TRBV28,CASSESGAKNTEAFF
many,.,TRBV4-3,CASSQDFGTGIVSPLHF
few,TRBD1,TRBV19,CASSLKQGTTEAFF
many,TRBD1,TRBV10-2,CASGLGTGVWETQYF
many,TRBD2,TRBV6-2/TRBV6-3,CASSRRAGTSGRANTGELFF
many,TRBD2,TRBV6-2/TRBV6-3,CASSTSDSYNEQFF
many,TRBD1,TRBV20-1,CSARTGRTEAFF
many,.,TRBV7-9,CASSFDVGRDDTF
many,TRBD1,TRBV11-2,CASSLRGQGSGNTIYF
many,.,TRBV18,CASSWGRGNTIYF
many,.,TRBV3-1,CASSQAYKVETQYF
.,.,TRBV6-1,CASMEGPPGELFF
.,.,TRBV5-1,CASSLEVVSSYEQYF
many,.,TRBV5-1,CASSFMWDGTYEQYF
once,TRBD1,TRBV15,CATSRKQGDTEAFF
once,.,TRBV6-2/TRBV6-3,CANGRSDYEQYFGPGYGYTF
many,.,TRBV6-5,CASSYSGSLEQYF
many,.,TRBV19,CASEGEDTEAFF
many,.,TRBV6-2/TRBV6-3,CASRPTSLYEQYF
many,TRBD1,TRBV28,CATRGQRYEQYF
many,.,TRBV6-1,CASSIAVLKTGELFF
many,TRBD1,TRBV11-1,CASSLGGDSGELFF
many,.,TRBV7-9,CASSPDRLHYEQYF
many,.,TRBV14,CASSQDRVRETEAFF
.,TRBD1,TRBV24-1,CATSDWDRARETQYF
many,.,TRBV5-1,CASSPPAGQETQYF
many,TRBD1,TRBV24-1,CATSVPPGTGMDEQFF
many,.,TRBV11-2,CASSQREAKNIQYF
many,TRBD2,TRBV7-7,CASSRPGLAGGGVYEQYF
many,TRBD1,TRBV29-1,CSAKQGVIDGYTF
many,.,TRBV5-1,CASSLDTYEQYF
many,TRBD2,TRBV19,CATTSGSVETQYF
.,TRBD2,TRBV20-1,CSARDLAGVRETQYF
many,.,TRBV4-1,CASSQERGGGTEAFF
many,.,TRBV24-1,CATSDQYQETQYF
.,.,TRBV4-1,CASSQDFWGANSGANVLTF
.,.,TRBV30,CAWSGTGRQETQYF
many,.,TRBV2,CASSVQGYYEQYF
many,TRBD1,TRBV7-9,CASSFRDRTYEQYF